This TCR beta chain was captured by sequencing in a study of cytomegalovirus exposure and HLA in healthy donors. Only in-frame clones appear in the TCRdb table, and some are missing; sequencing was by immunoSEQ multiplex PCR. The table records 130,000 to 150,000 clones, roughly 87% of them present only once. Study observations and caveats: Specific recognition of CMV antigens was confirmed in vitro for three chains (all CMV-associated). Rarity characterized most TCR sequences, yet some public TCRs appeared in many donors.

The CDR3 totals 15 residues. As to this clone: What it binds is unknown.

The source is a young man in good health and CMV-seropositive. Input material: PBMCs. The V call is TRBV21-1, the J call TRBJ1-1. TRBV21-1 is a recognized pseudogene. The CDR3 DNA is TGTGCCAGCAGCAAAGTGGCGGGGAAGAACACTGAAGCTTTCTTT. Residues: CASSKVAGKNTEAFF.